Each of the 10 T cell receptor beta chains below was sequenced from the same sample in a study of regulatory T cells in long-lasting Graves disease. Assembly of TCR beta libraries relied on iRepertoire HTBI primers together with Arm-PCR of CDR3 regions. TCRdb processed the multiplex PCR reads anew with MiXCR; each CDR3 protein has one entry. The sample yields about 440,000 distinct CDR3 sequences, 16% seen once. The time point denotes: newly diagnosed GD, antithyroid drugs for less than 3 months. The TCR library used RNA extracted from PBMCs. These records were also assigned to another study, of T cells in Graves' hyperthyroidism and ophthalmopathy.

The input for sequencing was peripheral blood mononuclear cells (PBMCs), taken at new diagnosis, from a patient treated with antithyroid drugs. These receptors were obtained from a woman in her twenties or thirties with Graves disease.

This clonotype was recorded many times. The chain is built from TRBV20-1 and TRBJ2-7, with a tentative D call TRBD2 (6 bases). This CDR3 contains 15 residues. CDR1 and CDR2 from the germline V gene are DFQATT and SNEGSKA (reference sequence). The V end was cut by 1 base, the J end by 6 bases, with 19 bases between. The CDR3 sequence: CSARARTTPNSEQYF. For the CDR3, the DNA is TGCAGTGCTAGAGCTAGGACTACCCCGAACTCCGAGCAGTACTTC.

This clonotype was recorded many times. This chain connects TRBV3-1 to TRBJ2-5; the D is unclear. The CDR3 sequence is 12 residues long. V lost 6 bases and J 5 bases, leaving 10 bases between the germline ends. From germline, CDR1 is LGHDT and CDR2 YNNKEL (reference sequence). The CDR3 sequence: CASSDTAETQYF. The CDR3 region has the DNA TGTGCCAGCAGTGATACAGCGGAGACCCAGTACTTC.

Of note for this clonotype: A clone one base away is much larger, so this may be a read error. V is TRBV7-9 and J is TRBJ1-6, with unresolved D. CDR3 length: 14 residues. The germline gives CDR1 SEHNR, CDR2 FQNEAQ (reference sequence). The CDR3 sequence: CASSSENQHSSLHF. The CDR3 DNA reads as TGTGCCAGCAGCTCCGAAAATCAACATTCATCCCTCCACTTT.

About this clonotype: The junction departs from the called germline gene at one end, perhaps through a read error. The chain uses TRBV5-1 and TRBJ1-4; no clear D. Germline V gene sequence: CDR1 SGHRS, CDR2 YFSETQ. The CDR3 is 14 residues long. CDR3 sequence: CASSLGATNQKLFF. The CDR3 DNA sequence: TGCGCCAGCAGCTTGGGAGCAACTAATCAAAAACTGTTTTTT. The whole variable domain, filled in from reference TRBV5-1 and TRBJ1-4, reads KAGVTQTPRYLIKTRGQQVTLSCSPISGHRSVSWYQQTPGQGLQFLFEYFSETQRNKGNFPGRFSGRQFSNSRSEMNVSTLELGDSALYLCASSLGATNQKLFFGSGTQLSVL.

This clonotype was detected a few times. The V call is TRBV25-1, the J call TRBJ2-7; 7 bases line up with TRBD2. Germline loops: CDR1 MGHDK, CDR2 SYGVNS. V lost 3 bases and J lost 5; bases outside the gene matches: 7. The CDR3 loop spans 14 amino acids. CDR3 sequence: CASSESGGGNEQYF. The CDR3 DNA reads as TGTGCCAGCAGTGAGTCGGGGGGAGGCAACGAGCAGTACTTC.

This clonotype occurred many times. The CDR3 coding sequence is TGTGCCAGCAGAAATAGCGGGAGAGGGACCGGGGAGCTGTTTTTT. Residues: CASRNSGRGTGELFF. This chain links TRBV7-2 with TRBJ2-2; the match to TRBD2 covers 9 bases. The ends lost 6 bases at V and 5 bases at J; junction bases unmatched: 7. Germline loops: CDR1 SGHTA, CDR2 FQGNSA. The CDR3 runs 15 residues.

This clonotype was recorded many times. The chain uses TRBV28 and TRBJ1-2; 10 nucleotides align to TRBD1. Germline V CDR1 and CDR2: MDHEN, SYDVKM. With 5 bases clipped from V and 7 bases from J, the junction kept 10 bases outside the gene matches. The CDR3 consists of 15 residues. The CDR3 coding sequence is TGTGCCAGCAGTATTACCGGGACAGGGGTGGGTGGCTACACCTTC. Protein: CASSITGTGVGGYTF.

This clonotype was seen many times. This chain joins TRBV3-1 and TRBJ1-1; no firm D call. Germline V gene sequence: CDR1 LGHDT, CDR2 YNNKEL (reference sequence). The CDR3 sequence is 11 residues long. V was pared by 2 bases and J by 7 bases, with 5 bases between. The CDR3 reads CASSQLNEAFF. Written as DNA, the CDR3 is TGTGCCAGCAGCCAATTGAATGAAGCTTTCTTT.

In its sample, this clonotype was seen many times. This chain links TRBV6-2 or TRBV6-3 with TRBJ2-7; TRBD2 is a possible D gene (6 bases). V was clipped by 7 bases and J by 6 bases, with 16 bases between them. Germline V gene lookup returns CDR1 MNHEY and CDR2 SVGEGT. The CDR3 length is 13 residues. The CDR3: CASTNGRGLEQYF. CDR3 nucleotide sequence: TGTGCCAGCACCAACGGTCGGGGACTCGAGCAGTACTTC.

This clonotype was observed at least ten times. The J gene is TRBJ2-5, the V gene TRBV6-1; 12 bases fit TRBD1. Germline CDR1 reads MNHNS; CDR2 reads SASEGT. The CDR3 sequence is 16 residues long. V dropped 5 bases and J dropped 7; count of bases not matched to a gene: 11. CDR3 in amino acids: CASSQPGTGGSGTQYF. The DNA for the CDR3 is TGTGCCAGCAGTCAACCCGGGACAGGGGGCTCCGGGACCCAGTACTTC.